The 19 T cell receptor beta chains in this list originate from one sample, sequenced in a study of blood T cell repertoires in COVID-19. The repertoire was sequenced with immunoSEQ multiplex PCR; TCRdb's copy has only in-frame clones and lacks some. The profile covers about 310,000 clones, with around 87% appearing a single time and around 1.4% taken by the ten largest. The source material was peripheral blood. Every receptor here comes from a man in his 70s with acute or convalescent COVID-19.

The CDR3 bases are TGTGCCAGCAGCCCAAACAGGGGGTACGGCTACACCTTC. Amino acids: CASSPNRGYGYTF. V and J are TRBV3-1 (or the pseudogene TRBV3-2) and TRBJ1-2; 8 positions agree with TRBD1. Germline CDR1 reads LGHDT; CDR2 reads YNNKEL (reference sequence). This CDR3 contains 13 residues. V gave up 4 bases and J gave up 8 bases; unmatched junction bases: 6.

This clone has a single count. The chain recombines TRBV19 with TRBJ2-1, with D perhaps TRBD2 (6 bases). Germline loops: CDR1 LNHDA, CDR2 SQIVND (reference sequence). This CDR3 contains 15 residues. V was pared by 3 bases and J by 0 bases, with 9 bases between. The CDR3 DNA reads TGTGCCAGTAGTATTGGACTAAGCTCCTACAATGAGCAGTTCTTC. Its protein is CASSIGLSSYNEQFF.

V usage is TRBV6-5 and J usage is TRBJ2-2; 7 bases align to TRBD2. The V gene end was trimmed by 6 bases and the J gene end by 4 bases; junction bases not matched to a gene: 8. Germline values: CDR1 MNHEY, CDR2 SVGAGI. The CDR3 has 15 residues. The CDR3 reads CASRLGLVFTGELFF. CDR3 coding DNA: TGTGCCAGCAGACTAGGACTAGTTTTCACCGGGGAGCTGTTTTTT.

The chain links TRBV6-5 to TRBJ2-5; 8 positions agree with TRBD1. CDR1 is MNHEY and CDR2 is SVGAGI in the germline V gene. This CDR3 region has 14 residues. The V and J ends lost 5 bases and 5 bases, in that order; junction bases with no gene match: 7. The CDR3 region is CASSPTRGHETQYF. The CDR3, as DNA: TGTGCCAGCAGTCCAACCAGGGGGCACGAGACCCAGTACTTC.

This clone was recorded only once. The V gene is TRBV6-5, the J gene TRBJ2-7; D may be TRBD2 (5 bases). The V end was cut by 2 bases, the J end by 6 bases, with 14 bases between. Germline V lookup: CDR1 MNHEY, CDR2 SVGAGI. There are 14 residues in the CDR3. As DNA, the CDR3 is TGTGCCAGCAGTTACACTTCGGGAACCGGCGAGCAGTACTTC. Its protein product is CASSYTSGTGEQYF.

This chain joins TRBV4-2 and TRBJ2-1, with 8 nucleotides matching TRBD2. The length of the CDR3 is 14 residues. The germline V gene has CDR1 LGHNA and CDR2 YNFKEQ. V shed 7 bases, J shed 6 bases, and the junction held 8 bases outside the gene matches. The CDR3 protein is CASNKGGLVNEQFF. The CDR3, as DNA: TGTGCCAGCAACAAAGGGGGACTAGTCAATGAGCAGTTCTTC.

DNA for the CDR3: TGTGCCAGCAGCGTCCCTAGCGTTGAGACCCAGTACTTC. It is translated as CASSVPSVETQYF. The rearrangement uses TRBV5-4 and TRBJ2-5; TRBD2 might be the D (6 bases). This CDR3 region has 13 residues. Germline CDR1 is SGHNT and CDR2 is YYREEE (reference sequence). Trimming took off 4 bases at V and 5 bases at J, with 12 bases between the two ends.

This chain joins TRBV7-2 and TRBJ1-1, with a possible D match to TRBD1 (5 bases). Germline values: CDR1 SGHTA, CDR2 FQGNSA. The CDR3 loop spans 15 amino acids. V lost 1 base, J lost 4 bases, and 13 bases lay in between. Here the CDR3 reads CASSLGPSRGTEAFF. CDR3 DNA sequence: TGTGCCAGCAGCTTAGGACCTTCTAGGGGCACTGAAGCTTTCTTT.

This clone was detected only a few times. The chain employs TRBV4-2 and TRBJ2-4, with 9 bases lining up with TRBD1. The CDR3 extends over 15 amino acids. The junction had 5 bases not matched to a gene; V was cut back by 3 bases and J by 5 bases. Germline CDR1 is LGHNA and CDR2 is YNFKEQ. The CDR3 bases are TGTGCCAGCAGCCAGAGGGACAGGGAGGAAAACATTCAGTACTTC. Translation gives CASSQRDREENIQYF.

This clone was detected only a few times. The chain joins TRBV3-1 (or the pseudogene TRBV3-2) to TRBJ2-1; 8 bases map to TRBD1. The CDR3 is 17 amino acids. Per germline, CDR1 LGHDT and CDR2 YNNKEL (reference sequence). Losses at the gene ends were 0 bases for V and 10 bases for J; bases not matched to a gene: 14. CDR3 bases: TGTGCCAGCAGCCAAGATCCGGCAGGGGGCGCCCTAGGGGAGCAGTTCTTC. Translating it yields CASSQDPAGGALGEQFF.

V gene TRBV28 combines with J gene TRBJ1-5; 9 nucleotides match TRBD1. The CDR3 is made up of 18 amino acids. V was clipped by 5 bases and J by 7 bases; unmatched bases: 18. Germline CDR1 MDHEN, CDR2 SYDVKM. CDR3 loop: CASSPTTGTGWIGQPQHF. CDR3 bases: TGTGCCAGCAGTCCAACGACCGGGACAGGGTGGATTGGCCAGCCCCAGCATTTT.

The V call is TRBV10-2, the J call TRBJ2-2; 12 bases line up with TRBD2. V gave up 2 bases and J gave up 7 bases; unmatched junction bases: 5. From germline, CDR1 is WSHSY and CDR2 SAAADI. This CDR3 region has 16 residues. The chain's CDR3 is CASSEGSSGRVGELFF. CDR3 nucleotide sequence: TGCGCCAGCAGTGAGGGGTCTAGCGGGAGGGTCGGGGAGCTGTTTTTT.

The chain combines TRBV28 with TRBJ2-5, with 8 bases matching TRBD1. Germline CDR1 and CDR2: MDHEN and SYDVKM. The CDR3 has 16 residues. V was clipped by 4 bases and J by 1 base; unmatched bases: 8. The CDR3: CASSSRTGLPQETQYF. The CDR3 DNA reads TGTGCCAGCAGTTCCCGGACAGGGTTACCCCAAGAGACCCAGTACTTC.

This rearrangement joins TRBV12-3 or TRBV12-4 to TRBJ1-5; D uncertain. Trimming left V 3 bases short and J 6 bases short, with 9 bases between. This CDR3 is 13 amino acids long. The CDR3 DNA sequence: TGTGCCAGCAGTTTCGCGGAAATTCAGCCCCAGCATTTT. Encoded protein: CASSFAEIQPQHF.

This chain joins TRBV7-2 and TRBJ2-3, with TRBD2 matching 7 bases. The CDR3 sequence is 14 residues long. Germline trimming cut 5 bases from V and 5 bases from J; bases unmatched to any gene: 7. CDR1 and CDR2 from the germline V gene are SGHTA and FQGNSA. In DNA, the CDR3 is TGTGCCAGCAGCGCCAGTTTAGCGGGAGATACGCAGTATTTT. Amino acids: CASSASLAGDTQYF.

The chain joins TRBV11-2 to TRBJ2-1, with D possibly TRBD2 on 5 matching bases. The CDR3 consists of 15 residues. Trimming removed 5 bases from V and 2 bases from J, with 13 bases in between. Germline assignment: CDR1 SGHAT and CDR2 FQNNGV. The CDR3 region has the DNA TGTGCCAGCAGCCCAGGACCCGGGGCCTACAATGAGCAGTTCTTC. It yields the protein CASSPGPGAYNEQFF.

This clone is a singleton in its sample. The genes are TRBV6-5 and TRBJ1-6; D is unclear. The V gene lost 9 bases and the J gene lost 10 bases, with 13 bases spanning the gap. Germline loops: CDR1 MNHEY, CDR2 SVGAGI. The CDR3 runs to 12 residues. The CDR3 here is CASGQSGSPLHF. CDR3 nucleotide sequence: TGTGCCAGTGGCCAGTCCGGGTCACCCCTCCACTTT.

This clone was picked up one time. The rearrangement joins TRBV29-1 to TRBJ2-1; D is uncertain. The germline V gene has CDR1 SQVTM and CDR2 ANQGSEA. The CDR3 is 11 residues long. This CDR3 is CSAGAINEQFF. DNA of the CDR3: TGCAGTGCCGGAGCGATAAATGAGCAGTTCTTC.

The chain uses TRBV11-1 and TRBJ2-7; D unclear. Trimming cost V 0 bases and J 7 bases, with 16 bases left between them. There are 15 residues in the CDR3. Looked up from germline, CDR1 is SGHAT and CDR2 is FQDESV (reference sequence). CDR3 amino acids: CASSLALGPLGEQYF. The CDR3 region has the DNA TGTGCCAGCAGCTTAGCGCTGGGCCCCCTCGGAGAGCAGTACTTC.